Presented here are 26 T cell receptor beta chains from one specimen sequenced in a study of cytomegalovirus exposure and HLA in healthy donors. Primers for the PCR totalled 60 Vbeta and 13 Jbeta. Data came from immunoSEQ multiplex PCR; TCRdb stores just in-frame clones and leaves some out. The sample features around 45,000 clones, with less than 20% in its top ten. What was sequenced was PBMCs. The source is a male donor in good health and CMV-seronegative.

This chain joins TRBV11-2 and TRBJ2-3, with 7 bases identical to TRBD1. CDR3 length: 15 residues. V was pared by 4 bases and J by 4 bases, with 8 bases of the junction left unmatched. Per germline, CDR1 SGHAT and CDR2 FQNNGV. In DNA, the CDR3 is TGTGCCAGCAGCTCCTCAGGGGGTTCAGCAGATACGCAGTATTTT. It is translated as CASSSSGGSADTQYF.

Worth noting for this clone: Other DNA sequences in the same sample also yield this CDR3. J is TRBJ1-1 and V is TRBV30; tentatively, D is TRBD1 (5 bases). CDR3 length: 13 amino acids. The V end was cut by 0 bases, the J end by 1 base, with 6 bases between. CDR1 and CDR2 from the germline V gene are GTSNPN and SVGIG (reference sequence). The CDR3 loop is CAWSVQENTEAFF. The CDR3 DNA is TGTGCCTGGAGTGTACAGGAGAACACTGAAGCTTTCTTT.

V is TRBV6-6 and J is TRBJ2-7, with 8 bases identical to TRBD1. The ends lost 6 bases at V and 2 bases at J; junction bases unmatched: 12. CDR1 and CDR2 from the germline V gene are MNHNY and SVGAGI (reference sequence). The CDR3 contains 16 residues. The CDR3 here is CASSQPGQGRTYEQYF. The CDR3, as DNA: TGTGCCAGCAGCCAGCCCGGACAGGGTAGGACCTACGAGCAGTACTTC.

The chain joins TRBV6-6 to TRBJ1-5; 7 nucleotides agree with TRBD1. Germline CDR1 is MNHNY and CDR2 is SVGAGI (reference sequence). The CDR3 covers 13 residues. The ends lost 7 bases at V and 7 bases at J; junction bases unmatched: 7. The CDR3 reads CASTIDREQPQHF. The CDR3, as DNA: TGTGCCAGCACTATAGACAGGGAGCAGCCCCAGCATTTT.

The V and J genes are TRBV20-1 and TRBJ1-1, with D uncertain. Trimming took off 5 bases at V and 0 bases at J, with 4 bases between the two ends. This CDR3 comprises 11 residues. Germline-derived CDR1 and CDR2 are DFQATT and SNEGSKA (reference sequence). CDR3 nucleotides: TGCAGTGCTGAGATGAACACTGAAGCTTTCTTT. This translates into CSAEMNTEAFF.

The chain recombines TRBV19 with TRBJ2-7; 10 bases map to TRBD2. Unmatched junction bases numbered 7, after V lost 7 bases and J lost 1 base. CDR1 is LNHDA, CDR2 SQIVND, per germline (reference sequence). This CDR3 region has 15 residues. The CDR3 reads CASTQASGGSYEQYF. For the CDR3, the DNA is TGTGCCAGTACCCAGGCTAGCGGGGGTTCCTACGAGCAGTACTTC.

The chain links TRBV2 to TRBJ1-2, with 10 bases fitting TRBD1. Germline CDR1 SNHLY, CDR2 FYNNEI. This CDR3 is 13 amino acids long. Trimming took 10 bases from V and 7 from J; bases not matched to a gene: 9. CDR3 sequence reads: CAIQGQGTSGYTF. The CDR3, as DNA: TGTGCCATCCAGGGACAGGGGACCTCTGGCTACACCTTC.

This rearrangement joins TRBV6-1 to TRBJ1-1, with D possibly TRBD1 on 5 matching bases. CDR3 length equals 14 residues. The germline V gene has CDR1 MNHNS and CDR2 SASEGT. V lost 3 bases and J 1 base, leaving 9 bases between the germline ends. In DNA, the CDR3 is TGTGCCAGCAGTGATGGGGCAGGGAACACTGAAGCTTTCTTT. This translates into CASSDGAGNTEAFF.

The V and J genes are TRBV27 and TRBJ2-2, with D uncertain. Trimming removed 1 base from V and 0 bases from J, with 12 bases in between. Looked up from germline, CDR1 is MNHEY and CDR2 is SMNVEV (reference sequence). The CDR3 covers 17 residues. As DNA, the CDR3 is TGTGCCAGCAGTTTATTTGACTTTTTCTCGAACACCGGGGAGCTGTTTTTT. It yields the protein CASSLFDFFSNTGELFF.

The rearrangement links TRBV9 to TRBJ1-4, with 9 bases matching TRBD1. With V trimmed by 0 bases and J by 7 bases, 7 bases remained unmatched. Germline V gene sequence: CDR1 SGDLS, CDR2 YYNGEE. This CDR3 has 16 amino acids. The DNA for the CDR3 is TGTGCCAGCAGCGTAGCAATCATGGGACAGGGTGAAAAACTGTTTTTT. Protein: CASSVAIMGQGEKLFF.

The chain combines TRBV14 with TRBJ2-1, with 7 bases aligning to TRBD1. Trimming removed 3 bases from V and 1 base from J; junction bases left unmatched: 0. Germline V gives CDR1 SGHDN, CDR2 FVKESK. The CDR3 spans 14 residues. The CDR3 DNA is TGTGCCAGCAGCCAGGGACAGTCCTACAATGAGCAGTTCTTC. This encodes CASSQGQSYNEQFF.

The J gene is TRBJ1-2, the V gene TRBV4-3; 8 bases line up with TRBD1. This CDR3 spans 16 amino acids. V lost 0 bases and J lost 8; bases outside the gene matches: 11. The germline V gene has CDR1 LGHNA and CDR2 YSLEER. The CDR3 nucleotides are TGCGCCAGCAGCCAAGATGTCCTACCAGGGGGCGAGGGCTACACCTTC. Translated, it gives CASSQDVLPGGEGYTF.

The chain links TRBV6-1 to TRBJ2-7; TRBD1 aligns across 7 bases. The CDR3 consists of 12 residues. Germline assignment: CDR1 MNHNS and CDR2 SASEGT. Trimming took 6 bases from V and 5 from J; bases not matched to a gene: 4. CDR3: CASRQGMDEQYF. In nucleotides, the CDR3 is TGTGCCAGCAGACAGGGGATGGACGAGCAGTACTTC.

V gene TRBV9 combines with J gene TRBJ2-2, with 10 bases that match TRBD1. V lost 2 bases, J lost 6 bases, and 4 bases stayed unmatched. In germline, CDR1 is SGDLS, CDR2 YYNGEE. The CDR3 length is 15 residues. The chain's CDR3 is CASSVRDRGPGELFF. CDR3 DNA: TGTGCCAGCAGCGTCCGGGACAGGGGACCCGGGGAGCTGTTTTTT.

The chain has TRBV6-1 and TRBJ1-5; D gene uncertain. Germline values: CDR1 MNHNS, CDR2 SASEGT. The ends were cut back, 3 bases at V and 4 bases at J, with 13 bases in the middle. The CDR3 totals 15 residues. CDR3 sequence reads: CASSDPAHGNQPQHF. The CDR3 DNA sequence: TGTGCCAGCAGTGACCCTGCCCACGGGAATCAGCCCCAGCATTTT.

The rearrangement links TRBV11-2 to TRBJ1-6; the D gene is possibly TRBD1 (6 bases). Germline V gene sequence: CDR1 SGHAT, CDR2 FQNNGV. Trimming removed 1 base at V and 7 bases at J, with 11 bases between. The CDR3 extends over 15 amino acids. CDR3 nucleotide sequence: TGTGCCAGCAGCTTAGTCGGCAGGGGAAATTCACCCCTCCACTTT. Protein sequence: CASSLVGRGNSPLHF.

The chain has TRBV29-1 and TRBJ1-4, with 9 bases lining up with TRBD1. The CDR3 consists of 13 residues. V lost 7 bases, J lost 8 bases, and 8 bases stayed unmatched. Germline CDR1 and CDR2: SQVTM and ANQGSEA. The CDR3 bases are TGCAGCGGGTTACAGGGGGCGGGGGAAAAACTGTTTTTT. This translates into CSGLQGAGEKLFF.

The chain recombines TRBV4-1 with TRBJ1-6; tentatively, D is TRBD1 (5 bases). Trimming cost V 3 bases and J 6 bases, with 9 bases left between them. This CDR3 spans 14 amino acids. Per the germline V gene, CDR1 is MGHRA and CDR2 is YSYEKL. The CDR3 reads CASSQPGINSPLHF. The CDR3 DNA reads as TGCGCCAGCAGCCAGCCAGGGATTAATTCACCCCTCCACTTT.

The genes are TRBV7-9 and TRBJ2-3; D unresolved. The CDR3 is made up of 12 amino acids. The germline V and J ends were trimmed by 4 bases and 7 bases, with 9 bases remaining between them. The germline gives CDR1 SEHNR, CDR2 FQNEAQ (reference sequence). DNA of the CDR3: TGTGCCAGCAGCTCAGGTTTGAATACGCAGTATTTT. Its translation: CASSSGLNTQYF.

The chain uses TRBV6-5 and TRBJ2-1; 7 bases align to TRBD1. This CDR3 has 15 amino acids. Germline values: CDR1 MNHEY, CDR2 SVGAGI. V lost 5 bases and J lost 2; bases outside the gene matches: 6. The CDR3 reads CASSGPGTAYNEQFF. Written as DNA, the CDR3 is TGTGCCAGCAGTGGACCCGGGACAGCCTACAATGAGCAGTTCTTC.

The chain uses TRBV29-1 and TRBJ1-2; the D is unclear. The CDR3 contains 15 residues. Germline CDR1 is SQVTM and CDR2 is ANQGSEA. Trimming cost V 4 bases and J 2 bases, with 17 bases left between them. The CDR3 here is CSVAKTPNGNYGYTF. The CDR3 coding sequence is TGCAGCGTTGCCAAGACCCCAAACGGGAACTATGGCTACACCTTC.

The rearrangement links TRBV5-6 to TRBJ1-6, with a tentative D call TRBD1 (6 bases). Germline assignment: CDR1 SGHDT and CDR2 YYEEEE. V shed 2 bases and J shed 0 bases, with 15 bases lying between them. The length of the CDR3 is 18 residues. The CDR3 is CASSLERQAGSYNSPLHF. DNA for the CDR3: TGTGCCAGCAGCTTAGAACGACAGGCAGGCTCCTATAATTCACCCCTCCACTTT. The complete variable domain, with remaining parts taken from reference TRBV5-6 and TRBJ1-6, reads DAGVTQSPTHLIKTRGQQVTLRCSPKSGHDTVSWYQQALGQGPQFIFQYYEEEERQRGNFPDRFSGHQFPNYSSELNVNALLLGDSALYLCASSLERQAGSYNSPLHFGNGTRLTVT.

The chain couples TRBV23-1 to TRBJ1-4; D possibly corresponds to TRBD1 (5 bases). TRBV23-1 is treated as an ORF (open reading frame) with a function not yet certain. Trimming took off 0 bases at V and 7 bases at J, with 12 bases between the two ends. This CDR3 is 15 amino acids long. The CDR3 nucleotides read TGCGCCAGCAGTCAATCTTCGGGGGGAGTTGAAAAACTGTTTTTT. It translates to CASSQSSGGVEKLFF.

This chain connects TRBV19 to TRBJ1-5; TRBD1 aligns across 11 bases. V was clipped by 9 bases and J by 2 bases; unmatched bases: 6. CDR1 and CDR2 from the germline V gene are LNHDA and SQIVND (reference sequence). CDR3 length equals 15 residues. The CDR3, as DNA: TGTGCCAGCGGGACAGGGGGATTAGGCAATCAGCCCCAGCATTTT. Translation: CASGTGGLGNQPQHF.

The chain combines TRBV4-1 with TRBJ2-2, with TRBD2 matching 7 bases. The germline V gene has CDR1 MGHRA and CDR2 YSYEKL. This CDR3 has 18 amino acids. With 2 bases clipped from V and 6 bases from J, the junction kept 15 bases outside the gene matches. The DNA for the CDR3 is TGCGCCAGCAGCCAATACCGGCAGGGAGGGCATTCCGCCGGGGAGCTGTTTTTT. This gives the protein CASSQYRQGGHSAGELFF.

The J gene is TRBJ2-2, the V gene TRBV19, with D possibly matching TRBD1 (6 bases). This CDR3 is 15 amino acids long. In germline, CDR1 is LNHDA, CDR2 SQIVND (reference sequence). V gave up 3 bases and J gave up 0 bases, with 8 bases separating them. The CDR3 reads CASSIAGANTGELFF. In nucleotides, the CDR3 is TGTGCCAGTAGTATTGCAGGGGCGAACACCGGGGAGCTGTTTTTT.